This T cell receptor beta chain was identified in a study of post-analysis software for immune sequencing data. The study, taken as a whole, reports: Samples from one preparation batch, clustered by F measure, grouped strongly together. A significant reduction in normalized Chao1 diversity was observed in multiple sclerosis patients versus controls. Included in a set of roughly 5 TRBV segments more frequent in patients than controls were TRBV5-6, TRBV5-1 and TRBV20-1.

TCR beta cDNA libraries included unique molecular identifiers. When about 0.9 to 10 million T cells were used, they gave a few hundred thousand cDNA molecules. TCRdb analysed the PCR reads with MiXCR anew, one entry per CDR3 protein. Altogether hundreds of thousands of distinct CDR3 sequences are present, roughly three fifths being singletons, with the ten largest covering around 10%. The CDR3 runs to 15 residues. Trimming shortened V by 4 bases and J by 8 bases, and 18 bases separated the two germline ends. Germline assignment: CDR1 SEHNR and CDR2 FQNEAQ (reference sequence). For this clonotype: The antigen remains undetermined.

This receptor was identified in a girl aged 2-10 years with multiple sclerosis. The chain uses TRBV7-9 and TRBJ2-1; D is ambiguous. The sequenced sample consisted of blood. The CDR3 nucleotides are TGTGCCAGCAGCTCCCCCGGTCCGTTTTGGGATGAGCAGTTCTTC. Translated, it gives CASSSPGPFWDEQFF. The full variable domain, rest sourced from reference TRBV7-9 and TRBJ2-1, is DTGVSQNPRHKITKRGQNVTFRCDPISEHNRLYWYRQTLGQGPEFLTYFQNEAQLEKSRLLSDRFSAERPKGSFSTLEIQRTEQGDSAMYLCASSSPGPFWDEQFFGPGTRLTVL.